These 18 T cell receptor beta chains were sequenced from one sample in a study of OX40 agonist ivuxolimab in advanced cancers. Measured with immunoSEQ multiplex PCR; TCRdb has only the in-frame clones, and not every one. The repertoire holds over 60,000 clones, over 90% seen once, with roughly 14% in the top ten. The sample here was CD4+ or CD8+ T cells sorted from blood, taken in a trial of the OX40 agonist ivuxolimab. The receptors originated from an adult with an advanced solid tumor such as melanoma, head and neck, liver or kidney cancer.

The V gene is TRBV6-5, the J gene TRBJ2-5, with TRBD2 matching 7 bases. V lost 1 base, J lost 2 bases, and 4 bases stayed unmatched. The V gene's germline CDR1 is MNHEY and CDR2 SVGAGI. This CDR3 region has 15 residues. The DNA of the CDR3 is TGTGCCAGCAGTTACTTGGGAGGGATTCAAGAGACCCAGTACTTC. Protein: CASSYLGGIQETQYF.

The genes are TRBV5-1 and TRBJ2-7; 7 nucleotides align to TRBD1. V lost 3 bases, J lost 1 base, and 7 bases stayed unmatched. CDR3 size: 15 residues. Germline V CDR1 and CDR2: SGHRS, YFSETQ. CDR3 sequence reads: CASSYEGARSYEQYF. For the CDR3, the DNA is TGCGCCAGCAGCTACGAGGGGGCGCGATCCTACGAGCAGTACTTC.

Here the CDR3 DNA reads TGCAGCGTTGAATTGGGACAGGGGGCTTACGAGCAGTACTTC. Residues: CSVELGQGAYEQYF. The J gene is TRBJ2-5, the V gene TRBV29-1, with TRBD1 identical over 12 bases. The end of the DNA is better explained by TRBJ2-7, so the J call may be wrong. The germline V gene encodes CDR1 SQVTM and CDR2 ANQGSEA. CDR3 length: 14 residues.

This chain links TRBV27 with TRBJ2-7; possibly TRBD2 for D (5 bases). The CDR3 runs 13 residues. The V end lost 4 bases, the J end lost 1 base, and 8 bases lay between the germline ends. From germline, CDR1 is MNHEY and CDR2 SMNVEV (reference sequence). The CDR3 nucleotides are TGTGCCAGCAGTTCCGGCGGGTCCTACGAGCAGTACTTC. This translates into CASSSGGSYEQYF.

This clone was seen once. CDR3: CASSLRSLSYEQYF. The CDR3 nucleotides are TGTGCCAGCAGCTTGCGCAGCCTATCCTACGAGCAGTACTTC. The J gene is TRBJ2-7, the V gene TRBV5-6; D unresolved. The CDR3 is 14 amino acids. The germline V gene encodes CDR1 SGHDT and CDR2 YYEEEE. V was cut by 1 base and J by 1 base, with 9 bases left in between.

This rearrangement joins TRBV5-5 to TRBJ2-6; D gene ambiguous. The CDR3 is 18 amino acids. V lost 4 bases to trimming and J lost 0 bases, with 17 bases between them. From germline, CDR1 is SGHKS and CDR2 YYEKEE (reference sequence). CDR3 in DNA: TGTGCCAGCAGCCTTGAAGGAAGGATTGACTCTGGGGCCAACGTCCTGACTTTC. Protein product: CASSLEGRIDSGANVLTF.

The genes are TRBV2 and TRBJ2-4; D not resolved. The V gene lost 4 bases and the J gene lost 8 bases, with 15 bases spanning the gap. This CDR3 has 14 residues. Germline CDR1 reads SNHLY; CDR2 reads FYNNEI. The CDR3 here is CASSGWGNEDIQYF. The CDR3 coding sequence is TGTGCCAGCAGTGGCTGGGGTAATGAGGACATTCAGTACTTC.

In regard to this clone: Other DNA sequences from this sample encode an identical CDR3 as well. This sequence joins TRBV7-9 and TRBJ2-7; D perhaps matches TRBD1 (6 bases). Germline CDR1 and CDR2: SEHNR and FQNEAQ (reference sequence). Between the trimmed V and J ends, which lost 2 bases and 2 bases, there was a span of 10 bases. The CDR3 covers 14 residues. The CDR3 region is CASSLPRDTYEQYF. The CDR3 DNA follows: TGTGCCAGCAGCTTACCAAGGGACACCTACGAGCAGTACTTC.

This chain connects TRBV18 to TRBJ2-6, with 7 positions matching TRBD1. The length of the CDR3 is 19 residues. The V gene end was trimmed by 0 bases and the J gene end by 1 base; junction bases not matched to a gene: 9. Germline lookup yields CDR1 KGHSH and CDR2 LQKENI. The CDR3 DNA reads TGTGCCAGCTCACCACCTTTAGACAGGGTCCCGTCTGGGGCCAACGTCCTGACTTTC. This codes for CASSPPLDRVPSGANVLTF.

This chain connects TRBV6-6 to TRBJ2-1; the match to TRBD2 covers 9 bases. CDR1 and CDR2 from the germline V gene are MNHNY and SVGAGI (reference sequence). The CDR3 contains 16 residues. The V segment lost 6 bases and the J segment 0 bases; nucleotides outside the gene matches: 6. The CDR3 protein is CASRPNSGSSYNEQFF. CDR3 nucleotides: TGTGCCAGCAGACCAAATAGCGGGAGCTCCTACAATGAGCAGTTCTTC.

This chain joins TRBV5-4 and TRBJ2-7, with D hard to call. Germline values: CDR1 SGHNT, CDR2 YYREEE (reference sequence). Trimming took 0 bases from V and 2 from J, leaving 15 bases between them. There are 16 residues in the CDR3. CDR3 bases: TGTGCCAGCAGCTTGGAAGGGCTAACCCTCACCTACGAGCAGTACTTC. Its translation is CASSLEGLTLTYEQYF.

The table lists this clone with a count of one. This rearrangement joins TRBV9 to TRBJ1-6; D gene ambiguous. There are 18 residues in the CDR3. Trimming cost V 7 bases and J 6 bases, with 26 bases left between them. CDR1 SGDLS and CDR2 YYNGEE come from the germline V gene. The CDR3 nucleotides read TGTGCCAGCTCTAGGGCGGGTGCCGCTCATCTTGCTAATTCACCCCTCCACTTT. Translated, it gives CASSRAGAAHLANSPLHF. Full variable domain (remainder filled in from reference TRBV9 and TRBJ1-6): DSGVTQTPKHLITATGQRVTLRCSPRSGDLSVYWYQQSLDQGLQFLIQYYNGEERAKGNILERFSAQQFPDLHSELNLSSLELGDSALYFCASSRAGAAHLANSPLHFGNGTRLTVT.

The chain links TRBV5-1 to TRBJ2-7; no firm D call. Germline V CDR1 and CDR2: SGHRS, YFSETQ. V gave up 0 bases and J gave up 2 bases, with 12 bases separating them. The CDR3 spans 15 residues. The CDR3 nucleotides are TGCGCCAGCAGCTTGGCAGGCAGGAAGACCTACGAGCAGTACTTC. This translates into CASSLAGRKTYEQYF.

This clone has only one observation. V is TRBV5-6 and J is TRBJ2-7; D is perhaps TRBD1 or TRBD2 (5 bases each). This CDR3 comprises 14 residues. With 2 bases removed from V and 2 bases from J, the gap between germline ends came to 11 bases. Germline V gene lookup returns CDR1 SGHDT and CDR2 YYEEEE. The CDR3: CASSFGTAPYEQYF. The CDR3 DNA sequence: TGTGCCAGCAGCTTCGGGACCGCTCCCTACGAGCAGTACTTC.

The chain has TRBV2 and TRBJ1-1, with TRBD1 as a possible D gene (5 bases). Trimming shortened V by 3 bases and J by 5 bases, and 10 bases separated the two germline ends. CDR3 length: 13 amino acids. CDR1 and CDR2 (germline): SNHLY, FYNNEI. CDR3 in amino acids: CASSDEGPTEAFF. DNA of the CDR3: TGTGCCAGCAGTGATGAGGGACCAACTGAAGCTTTCTTT.

V is TRBV7-6 and J is TRBJ2-2; D unclear. The length of the CDR3 is 13 residues. The V and J ends lost 1 base and 6 bases respectively, with 6 bases between them. The germline V gene has CDR1 SGHVS and CDR2 FNYEAQ. CDR3 nucleotides: TGTGCCAGCAGCTTAGATGGGGCCGGGGAGCTGTTTTTT. Protein: CASSLDGAGELFF.

The chain is built from TRBV13 and TRBJ1-3; D uncertain. CDR1 is PRHDT and CDR2 is FYEKMQ in the germline V gene (reference sequence). The CDR3 loop spans 15 amino acids. V lost 5 bases to trimming and J lost 3 bases, with 14 bases between them. In nucleotides, the CDR3 is TGTGCCAGCAGCGCACACCGGGCTCTTGGAAACACCATATATTTT. Translating gives CASSAHRALGNTIYF.

V usage is TRBV9 and J usage is TRBJ1-1; perhaps TRBD1 as D (5 bases). CDR1 SGDLS and CDR2 YYNGEE come from the germline V gene. Trimming cost V 5 bases and J 3 bases, with 14 bases left between them. CDR3 length equals 14 residues. The CDR3 DNA follows: TGTGCCAGCAGTCCCCTGGGAGGGGACACTGAAGCTTTCTTT. Residues: CASSPLGGDTEAFF.